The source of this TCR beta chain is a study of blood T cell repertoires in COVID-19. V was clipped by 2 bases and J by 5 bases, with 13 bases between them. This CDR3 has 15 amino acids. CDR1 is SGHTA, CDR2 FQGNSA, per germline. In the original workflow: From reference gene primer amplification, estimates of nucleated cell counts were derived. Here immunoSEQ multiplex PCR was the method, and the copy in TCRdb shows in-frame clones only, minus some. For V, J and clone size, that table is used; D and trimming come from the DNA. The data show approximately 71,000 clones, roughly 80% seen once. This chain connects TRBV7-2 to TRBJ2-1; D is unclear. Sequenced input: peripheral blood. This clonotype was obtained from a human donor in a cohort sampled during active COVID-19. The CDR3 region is CASSLSETPNNEQFF. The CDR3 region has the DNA TGTGCCAGCAGCTTAAGTGAGACTCCAAACAATGAGCAGTTCTTC.